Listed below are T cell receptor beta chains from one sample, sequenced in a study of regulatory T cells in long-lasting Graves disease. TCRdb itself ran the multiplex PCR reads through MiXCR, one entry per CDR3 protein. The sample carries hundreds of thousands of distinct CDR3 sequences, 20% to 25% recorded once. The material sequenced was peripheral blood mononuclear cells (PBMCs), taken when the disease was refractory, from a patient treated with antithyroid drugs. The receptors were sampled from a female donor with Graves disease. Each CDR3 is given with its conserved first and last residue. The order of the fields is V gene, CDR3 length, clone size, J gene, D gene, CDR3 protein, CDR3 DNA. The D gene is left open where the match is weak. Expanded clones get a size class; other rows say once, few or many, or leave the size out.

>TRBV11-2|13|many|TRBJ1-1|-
CASSLTSPWEAFF
TGTGCCAGCAGCTTAACCAGCCCCTGGGAAGCTTTCTTT
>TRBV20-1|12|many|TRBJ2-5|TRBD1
CSAPTGGETQYF
TGCAGTGCCCCGACAGGGGGAGAGACCCAGTACTTC
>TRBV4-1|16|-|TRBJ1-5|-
CASSRVGGAGNQPQHF
TGCGCCAGCAGCCGCGTCGGGGGCGCGGGAAATCAGCCCCAGCATTTT
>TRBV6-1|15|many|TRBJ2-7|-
CASREDRDGTYEQYF
TGTGCCAGCCGTGAGGATAGGGACGGAACCTACGAGCAGTACTTC
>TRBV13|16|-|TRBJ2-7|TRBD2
CASSFGTVTGGYEQYF
TGTGCCAGCAGCTTCGGGACGGTCACGGGGGGATACGAGCAGTACTTC
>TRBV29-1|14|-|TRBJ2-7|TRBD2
CSVGLAGDAYEQYF
TGCAGCGTTGGATTAGCGGGAGACGCCTACGAGCAGTACTTC
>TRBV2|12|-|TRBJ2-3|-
CASSVRSDTQYF
TGTGCCAGCAGTGTTAGATCAGATACGCAGTATTTT
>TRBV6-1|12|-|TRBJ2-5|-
CASNIMGETQYF
TGTGCCAGCAACATTATGGGAGAGACCCAGTACTTC
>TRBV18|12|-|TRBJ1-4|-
CASSISDEKLFF
TGTGCCAGCTCTATTTCGGATGAAAAACTGTTTTTT
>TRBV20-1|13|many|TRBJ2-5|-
CSARPNLQETQYF
TGCAGTGCTAGACCAAACTTACAAGAGACCCAGTACTTC
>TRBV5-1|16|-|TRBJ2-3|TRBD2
CASSFRLAGVKDTQYF
TGCGCCAGCAGCTTTCGACTAGCGGGAGTGAAAGATACGCAGTATTTT
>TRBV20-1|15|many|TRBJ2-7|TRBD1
CSAPGLGQGIYEQYF
TGCAGTGCTCCGGGGCTGGGACAGGGGATCTACGAGCAGTACTTC
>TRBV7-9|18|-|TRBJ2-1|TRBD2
CASSEAVTSVSSYNGQFF
TGTGCCAGCAGTGAAGCGGTGACTAGCGTGAGCTCCTACAATGGGCAGTTCTTC
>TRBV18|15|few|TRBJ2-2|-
CASSPIAPNTGELFF
TGTGCCAGCTCACCAATTGCTCCGAACACCGGGGAGCTGTTTTTT
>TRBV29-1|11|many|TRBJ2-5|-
CSVRVGETQYF
TGCAGCGTCAGGGTTGGGGAGACCCAGTACTTC
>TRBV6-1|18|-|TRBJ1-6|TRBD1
CASNLLGQILKYNSPLHF
TGTGCCAGCAACCTCTTGGGACAGATACTCAAGTATAATTCACCCCTCCACTTT
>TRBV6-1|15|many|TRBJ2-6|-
CASRKDSAWANVLTF
TGTGCCAGCAGGAAGGACAGCGCCTGGGCCAACGTCCTGACTTTC
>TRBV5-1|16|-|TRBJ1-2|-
CASRLFQGTTVYGYTF
TGCGCCAGCAGGCTTTTCCAGGGGACGACTGTCTATGGCTACACCTTC
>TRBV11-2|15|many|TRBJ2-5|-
CASSLGGRPQETQYF
TGTGCCAGCAGCTTAGGAGGGAGACCGCAAGAGACCCAGTACTTC
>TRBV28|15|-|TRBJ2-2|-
CASSPDSSPSSELFF
TGTGCCAGCAGCCCTGACAGTTCCCCGTCGTCGGAGCTGTTTTTT
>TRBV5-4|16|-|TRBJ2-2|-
CASSLFQGPSTGELFF
TGTGCCAGCAGCTTGTTTCAGGGGCCTTCGACCGGGGAGCTGTTTTTT
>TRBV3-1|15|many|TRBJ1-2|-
CASSQDTRNSYGYTF
TGTGCCAGCAGCCAAGACACACGAAACTCGTATGGCTACACCTTC
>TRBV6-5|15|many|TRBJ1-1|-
CASSYSLEVRTEAFF
TGTGCCAGCAGTTACTCGCTCGAGGTTCGCACTGAAGCTTTCTTT
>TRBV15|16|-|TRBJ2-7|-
CATSRAPSGGAYEQYF
TGTGCCACCAGCAGAGCCCCGTCCGGAGGGGCCTACGAGCAGTACTTC
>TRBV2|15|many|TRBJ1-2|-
CASRSRQVVNYGYTF
TGTGCCAGCAGGAGCCGACAGGTAGTTAACTATGGCTACACCTTC
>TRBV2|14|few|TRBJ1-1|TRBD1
CASSEQGAGTEAFF
TGTGCCAGCAGTGAACAGGGGGCGGGCACTGAAGCTTTCTTT
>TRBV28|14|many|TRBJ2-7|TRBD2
CASSLAGALYEQYF
TGTGCCAGCAGTTTGGCGGGAGCACTCTACGAGCAGTACTTC
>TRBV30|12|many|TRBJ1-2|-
CAWSVPGYGYTF
TGTGCCTGGAGTGTACCAGGGTATGGCTACACCTTC
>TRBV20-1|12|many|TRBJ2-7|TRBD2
CSPRREEHEQYF
TGCAGTCCACGGCGGGAGGAACACGAGCAGTACTTC
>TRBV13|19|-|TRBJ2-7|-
CASSLGPAGSSGADGEQYF
TGTGCCAGCAGCTTAGGCCCGGCAGGTAGCAGCGGAGCTGACGGCGAGCAGTACTTC
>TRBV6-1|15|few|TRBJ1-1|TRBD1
CASSNPGQGHTEAFF
TGTGCCAGCAGTAACCCGGGACAGGGACACACTGAAGCTTTCTTT
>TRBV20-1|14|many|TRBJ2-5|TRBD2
CSARAGGPLETQYF
TGCAGTGCTAGAGCGGGAGGGCCCTTAGAGACCCAGTACTTC
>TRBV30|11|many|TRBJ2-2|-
CAWSVAGELFF
TGTGCCTGGAGTGTAGCCGGGGAGCTGTTTTTT
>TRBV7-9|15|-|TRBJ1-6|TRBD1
CASSLEGTGNSPLHF
TGTGCCAGCAGCTTAGAAGGGACAGGGAATTCACCCCTCCACTTT
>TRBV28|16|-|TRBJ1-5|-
CASGIGSANSNQSQHF
TGTGCCAGCGGGATCGGGTCCGCGAATTCCAATCAGTCCCAGCATTTT
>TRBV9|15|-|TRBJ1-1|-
CASSVDGLSATEAFF
TGTGCCAGCAGCGTAGATGGACTCTCGGCCACTGAAGCTTTCTTT
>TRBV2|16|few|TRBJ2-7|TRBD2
CASSVLAGFHSYEQYF
TGTGCCAGCAGTGTCCTAGCGGGATTCCACTCCTACGAGCAGTACTTC
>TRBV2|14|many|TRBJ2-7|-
CASNQRADSYEQYF
TGTGCCAGCAATCAAAGGGCCGACTCCTACGAGCAGTACTTC
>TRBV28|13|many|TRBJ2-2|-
CATGVANTGELFF
TGTGCCACCGGGGTGGCGAACACCGGGGAGCTGTTTTTT
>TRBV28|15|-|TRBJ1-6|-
CASSLLGNNNSPLHF
TGTGCCAGCAGTTTATTGGGGAACAATAATTCACCCCTCCACTTT
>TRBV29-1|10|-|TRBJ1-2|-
CSTWGGGYTF
TGCAGCACGTGGGGGGGAGGCTACACCTTC
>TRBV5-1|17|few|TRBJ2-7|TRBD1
CASSLPYPTGNPYEQYF
TGCGCCAGCAGCTTGCCTTACCCGACAGGGAACCCCTACGAGCAGTACTTC
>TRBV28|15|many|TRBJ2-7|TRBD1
CASSLRDRGTYEQYF
TGTGCCAGCAGTTTACGGGACAGGGGAACCTACGAGCAGTACTTC
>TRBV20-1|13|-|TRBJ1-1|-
CSARGPGMRRAFF
TGCAGTGCTAGAGGGCCTGGGATGAGAAGGGCTTTCTTT
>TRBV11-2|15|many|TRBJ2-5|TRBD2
CASSLEASGQETQYF
TGTGCCAGCAGCTTAGAGGCTAGCGGGCAAGAGACCCAGTACTTC
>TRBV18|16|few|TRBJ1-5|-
CASSHNRDTLNQPQHF
TGTGCCAGCTCACATAACCGGGACACCCTAAATCAGCCCCAGCATTTT
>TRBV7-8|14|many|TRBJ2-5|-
CASSSASHIGTQYF
TGTGCCAGCAGCTCGGCTAGCCATATCGGGACCCAGTACTTC
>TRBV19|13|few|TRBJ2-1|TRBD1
CASSILGGDEQFF
TGTGCCAGTAGTATACTAGGGGGCGATGAGCAGTTCTTC
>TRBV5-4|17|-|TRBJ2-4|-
CASSRWDPGMMLDIQYF
TGTGCCAGCAGCCGTTGGGATCCAGGGATGATGCTAGACATTCAGTACTTC
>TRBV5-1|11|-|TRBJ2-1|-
CASSRGYEQFF
TGCGCCAGCAGTCGTGGGTATGAGCAGTTCTTC
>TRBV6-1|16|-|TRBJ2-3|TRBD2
CASSPGRGEGTDTQYF
TGTGCCAGCAGTCCCGGGAGGGGGGAGGGCACAGATACGCAGTATTTT
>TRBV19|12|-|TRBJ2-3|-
CASSMGSDTQYF
TGTGCCAGTAGTATGGGGTCAGATACGCAGTATTTT
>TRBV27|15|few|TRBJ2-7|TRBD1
CASSTGQGPSYEQYF
TGTGCCAGCAGTACGGGACAGGGCCCTTCCTACGAGCAGTACTTC
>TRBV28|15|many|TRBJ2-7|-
CASSFLRAEPYEQYF
TGTGCCAGCAGTTTTTTAAGAGCGGAACCCTACGAGCAGTACTTC